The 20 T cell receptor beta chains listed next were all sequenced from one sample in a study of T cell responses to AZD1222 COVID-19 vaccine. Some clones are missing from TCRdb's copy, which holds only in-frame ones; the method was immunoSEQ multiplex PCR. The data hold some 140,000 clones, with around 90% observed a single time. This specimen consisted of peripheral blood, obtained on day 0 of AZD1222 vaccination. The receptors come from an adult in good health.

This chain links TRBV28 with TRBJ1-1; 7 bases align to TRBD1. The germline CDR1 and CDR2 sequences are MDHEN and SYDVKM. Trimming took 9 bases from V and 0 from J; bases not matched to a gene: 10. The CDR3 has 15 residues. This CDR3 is CASKLTGTVNTEAFF. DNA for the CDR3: TGTGCCAGTAAACTAACCGGGACAGTGAACACTGAAGCTTTCTTT.

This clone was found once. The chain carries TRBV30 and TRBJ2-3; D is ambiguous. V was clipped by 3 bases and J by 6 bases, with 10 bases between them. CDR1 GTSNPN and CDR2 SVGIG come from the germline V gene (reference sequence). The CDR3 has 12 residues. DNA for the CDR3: TGTGCCTGGAGCCCCCTGTGGGATACGCAGTATTTT. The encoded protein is CAWSPLWDTQYF.

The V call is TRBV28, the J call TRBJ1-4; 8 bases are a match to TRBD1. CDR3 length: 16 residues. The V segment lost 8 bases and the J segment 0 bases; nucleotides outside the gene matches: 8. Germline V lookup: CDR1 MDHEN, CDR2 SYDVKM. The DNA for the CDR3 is TGTGCCAGCGGCCTGACAGGGGAAGCAACTAATGAAAAACTGTTTTTT. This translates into CASGLTGEATNEKLFF.

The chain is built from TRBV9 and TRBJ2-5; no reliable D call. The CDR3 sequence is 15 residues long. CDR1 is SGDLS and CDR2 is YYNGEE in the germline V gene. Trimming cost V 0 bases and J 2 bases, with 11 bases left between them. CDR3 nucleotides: TGTGCCAGCAGCGTAGAGGCCAGATCTCAAGAGACCCAGTACTTC. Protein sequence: CASSVEARSQETQYF.

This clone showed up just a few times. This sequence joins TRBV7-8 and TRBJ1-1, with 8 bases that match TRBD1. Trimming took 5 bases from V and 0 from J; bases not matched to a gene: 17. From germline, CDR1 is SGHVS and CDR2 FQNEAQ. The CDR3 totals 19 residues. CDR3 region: CASSPSVRRQGLMNTEAFF. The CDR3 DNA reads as TGTGCCAGCAGCCCTAGTGTCCGTCGACAGGGGCTCATGAACACTGAAGCTTTCTTT.

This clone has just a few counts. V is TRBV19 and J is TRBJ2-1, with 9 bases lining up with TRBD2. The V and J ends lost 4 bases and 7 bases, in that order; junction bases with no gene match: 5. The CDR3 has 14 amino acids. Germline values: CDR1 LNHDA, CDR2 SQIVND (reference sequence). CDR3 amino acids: CASSSGRALNEQFF. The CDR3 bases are TGTGCCAGTAGTAGCGGGAGGGCCCTGAATGAGCAGTTCTTC.

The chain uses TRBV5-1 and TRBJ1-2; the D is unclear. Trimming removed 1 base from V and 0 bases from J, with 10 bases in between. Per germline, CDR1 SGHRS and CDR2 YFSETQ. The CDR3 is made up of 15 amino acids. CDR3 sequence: CASSLTASTNYGYTF. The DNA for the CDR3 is TGCGCCAGCAGCTTGACGGCCAGTACTAACTATGGCTACACCTTC.

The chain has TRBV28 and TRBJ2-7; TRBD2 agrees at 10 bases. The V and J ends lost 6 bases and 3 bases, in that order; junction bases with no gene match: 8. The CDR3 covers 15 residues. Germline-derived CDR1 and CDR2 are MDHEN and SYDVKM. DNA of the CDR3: TGTGCCAGCAGGCGTCTAGCGGGAGCCCACTACGAGCAGTACTTC. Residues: CASRRLAGAHYEQYF.

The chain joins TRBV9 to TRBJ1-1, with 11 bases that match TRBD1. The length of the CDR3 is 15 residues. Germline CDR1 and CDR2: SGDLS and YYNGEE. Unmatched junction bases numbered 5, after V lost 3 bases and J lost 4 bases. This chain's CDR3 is CASSADRGLGTEAFF. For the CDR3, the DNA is TGTGCCAGCAGCGCGGACAGGGGGCTTGGCACTGAAGCTTTCTTT.

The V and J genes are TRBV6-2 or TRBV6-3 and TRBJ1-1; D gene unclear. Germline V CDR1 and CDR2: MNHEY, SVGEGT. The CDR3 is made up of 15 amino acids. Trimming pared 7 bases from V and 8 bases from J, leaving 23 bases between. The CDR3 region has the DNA TGTGCCAGCACCCCGGACTCTAGGGTCCTCAGGGAAGCTTTCTTT. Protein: CASTPDSRVLREAFF.

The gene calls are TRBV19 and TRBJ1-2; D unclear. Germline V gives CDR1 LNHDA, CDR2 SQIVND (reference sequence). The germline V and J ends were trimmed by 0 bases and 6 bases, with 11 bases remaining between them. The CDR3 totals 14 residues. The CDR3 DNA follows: TGTGCCAGTAGTATAGATCGGGCAGGCGATGGCTACACCTTC. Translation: CASSIDRAGDGYTF.

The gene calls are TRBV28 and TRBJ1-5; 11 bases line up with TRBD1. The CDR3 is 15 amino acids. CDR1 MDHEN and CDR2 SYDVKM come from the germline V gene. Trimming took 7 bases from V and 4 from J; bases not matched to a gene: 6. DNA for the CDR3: TGTGCCAGCACGACTCGGGACAGGGGGAATCAGCCCCAGCATTTT. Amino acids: CASTTRDRGNQPQHF.

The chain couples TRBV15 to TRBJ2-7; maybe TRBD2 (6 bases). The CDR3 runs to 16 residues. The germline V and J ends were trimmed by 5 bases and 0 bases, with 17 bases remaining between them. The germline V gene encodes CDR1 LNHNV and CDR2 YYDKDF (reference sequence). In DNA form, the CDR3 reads TGTGCCACCAGCCGGCTTTGGGCGGGAAGCTCCTACGAGCAGTACTTC. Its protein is CATSRLWAGSSYEQYF. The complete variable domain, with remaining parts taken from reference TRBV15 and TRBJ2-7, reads DAMVIQNPRYQVTQFGKPVTLSCSQTLNHNVMYWYQQKSSQAPKLLFHYYDKDFNNEADTPDNFQSRRPNTSFCFLDIRSPGLGDTAMYLCATSRLWAGSSYEQYFGPGTRLTVT.

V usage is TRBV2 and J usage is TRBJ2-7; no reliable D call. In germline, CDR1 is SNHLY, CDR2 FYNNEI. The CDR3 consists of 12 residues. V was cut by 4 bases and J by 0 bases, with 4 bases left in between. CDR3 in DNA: TGTGCCAGCAGTGCCACCTCCTACGAGCAGTACTTC. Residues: CASSATSYEQYF.

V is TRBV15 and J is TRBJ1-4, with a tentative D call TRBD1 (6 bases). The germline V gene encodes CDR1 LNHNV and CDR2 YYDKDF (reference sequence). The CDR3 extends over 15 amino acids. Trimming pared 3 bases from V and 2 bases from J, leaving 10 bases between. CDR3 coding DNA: TGTGCCACCAGCAGCCGTACAGGGACTAATGAAAAACTGTTTTTT. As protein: CATSSRTGTNEKLFF.

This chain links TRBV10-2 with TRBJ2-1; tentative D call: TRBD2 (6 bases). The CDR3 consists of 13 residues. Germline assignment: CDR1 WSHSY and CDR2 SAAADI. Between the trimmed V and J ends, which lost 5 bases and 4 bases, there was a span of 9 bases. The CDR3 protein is CASSTGVYNEQFF. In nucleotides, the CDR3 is TGCGCCAGCAGTACGGGGGTTTACAATGAGCAGTTCTTC.

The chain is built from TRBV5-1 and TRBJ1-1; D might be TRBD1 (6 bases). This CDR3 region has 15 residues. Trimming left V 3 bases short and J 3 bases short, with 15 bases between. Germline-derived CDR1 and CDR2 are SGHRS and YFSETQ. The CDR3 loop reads CASSSQSGAYTEAFF. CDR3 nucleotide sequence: TGCGCCAGCAGCTCGCAGTCGGGGGCTTACACTGAAGCTTTCTTT. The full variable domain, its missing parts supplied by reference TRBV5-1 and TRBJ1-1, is KAGVTQTPRYLIKTRGQQVTLSCSPISGHRSVSWYQQTPGQGLQFLFEYFSETQRNKGNFPGRFSGRQFSNSRSEMNVSTLELGDSALYLCASSSQSGAYTEAFFGQGTRLTVV.

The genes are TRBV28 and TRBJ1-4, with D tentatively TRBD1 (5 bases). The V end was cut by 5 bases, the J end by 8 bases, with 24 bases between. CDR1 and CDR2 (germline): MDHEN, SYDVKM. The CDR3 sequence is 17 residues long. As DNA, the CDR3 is TGTGCCAGCAGTCCCCCGGTCCCCGGACAACGGGGCGAAAAACTGTTTTTT. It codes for CASSPPVPGQRGEKLFF.

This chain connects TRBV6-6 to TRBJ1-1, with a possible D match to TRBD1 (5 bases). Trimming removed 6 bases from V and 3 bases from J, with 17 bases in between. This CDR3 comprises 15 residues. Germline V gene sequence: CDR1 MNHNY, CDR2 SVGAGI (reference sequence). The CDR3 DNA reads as TGTGCCAGCAGCTTAGACTACGGGGGGGACACTGAAGCTTTCTTT. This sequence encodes CASSLDYGGDTEAFF.

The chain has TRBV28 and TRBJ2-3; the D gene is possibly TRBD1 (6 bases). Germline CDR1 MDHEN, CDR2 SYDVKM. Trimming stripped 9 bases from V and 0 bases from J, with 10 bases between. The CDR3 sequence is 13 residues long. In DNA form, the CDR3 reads TGTGCCAGTGAGGGGGTAAGCACAGATACGCAGTATTTT. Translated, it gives CASEGVSTDTQYF.